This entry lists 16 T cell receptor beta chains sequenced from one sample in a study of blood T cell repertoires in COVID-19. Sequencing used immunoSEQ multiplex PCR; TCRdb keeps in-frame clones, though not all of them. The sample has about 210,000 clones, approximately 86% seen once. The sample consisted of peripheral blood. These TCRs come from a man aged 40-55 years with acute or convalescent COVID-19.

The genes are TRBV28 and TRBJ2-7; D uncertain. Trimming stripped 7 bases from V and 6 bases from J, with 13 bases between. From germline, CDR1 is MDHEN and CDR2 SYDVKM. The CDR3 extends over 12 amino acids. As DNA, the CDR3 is TGTGCCAGCACTAAATCCCGTGGCGAGCAGTACTTC. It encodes CASTKSRGEQYF.

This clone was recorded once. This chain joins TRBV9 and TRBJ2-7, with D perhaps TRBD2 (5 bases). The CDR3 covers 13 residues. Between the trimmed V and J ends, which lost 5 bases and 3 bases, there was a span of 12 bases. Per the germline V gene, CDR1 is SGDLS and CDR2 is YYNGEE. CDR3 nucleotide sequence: TGTGCCAGCAGTTGGACTCCGGGCTACGAGCAGTACTTC. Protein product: CASSWTPGYEQYF. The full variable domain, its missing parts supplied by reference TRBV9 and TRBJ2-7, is DSGVTQTPKHLITATGQRVTLRCSPRSGDLSVYWYQQSLDQGLQFLIQYYNGEERAKGNILERFSAQQFPDLHSELNLSSLELGDSALYFCASSWTPGYEQYFGPGTRLTVT.

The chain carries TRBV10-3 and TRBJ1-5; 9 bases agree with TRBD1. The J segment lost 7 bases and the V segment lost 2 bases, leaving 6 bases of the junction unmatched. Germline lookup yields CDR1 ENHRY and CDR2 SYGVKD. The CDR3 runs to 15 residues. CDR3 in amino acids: CAISETGQGSQPQHF. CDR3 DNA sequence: TGTGCCATCAGTGAGACGGGACAGGGCTCCCAGCCCCAGCATTTT.

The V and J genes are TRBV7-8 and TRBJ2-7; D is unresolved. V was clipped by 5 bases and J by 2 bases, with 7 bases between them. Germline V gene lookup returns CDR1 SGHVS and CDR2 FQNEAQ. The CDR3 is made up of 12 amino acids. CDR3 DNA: TGTGCCAGCAGCCGTTTAGCCTACGAGCAGTACTTC. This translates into CASSRLAYEQYF.

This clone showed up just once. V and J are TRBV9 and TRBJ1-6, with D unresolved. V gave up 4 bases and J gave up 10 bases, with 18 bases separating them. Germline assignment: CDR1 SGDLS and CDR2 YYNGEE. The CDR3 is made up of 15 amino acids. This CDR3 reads CASSPAEWRGSPLHF. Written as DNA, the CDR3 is TGTGCCAGCAGCCCCGCAGAGTGGAGAGGGTCACCCCTCCACTTT.

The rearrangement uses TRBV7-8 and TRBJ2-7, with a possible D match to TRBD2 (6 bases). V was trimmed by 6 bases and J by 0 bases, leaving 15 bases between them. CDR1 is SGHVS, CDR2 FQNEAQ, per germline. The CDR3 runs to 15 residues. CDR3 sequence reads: CASSQLALSSYEQYF. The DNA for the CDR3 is TGTGCCAGCAGTCAGCTAGCGCTCAGCTCCTACGAGCAGTACTTC.

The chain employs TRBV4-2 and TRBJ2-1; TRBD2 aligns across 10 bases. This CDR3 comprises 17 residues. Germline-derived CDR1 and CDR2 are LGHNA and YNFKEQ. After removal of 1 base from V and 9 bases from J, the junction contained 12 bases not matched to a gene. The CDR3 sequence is CASSQARASGRGGEQFF. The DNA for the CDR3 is TGTGCCAGCAGCCAAGCCCGTGCTAGCGGGAGAGGGGGTGAGCAGTTCTTC.

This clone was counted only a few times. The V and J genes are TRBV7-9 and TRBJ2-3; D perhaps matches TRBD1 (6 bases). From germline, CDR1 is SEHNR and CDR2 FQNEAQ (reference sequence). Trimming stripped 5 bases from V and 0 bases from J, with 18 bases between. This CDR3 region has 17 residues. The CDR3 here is CASSAPRDTYSTDTQYF. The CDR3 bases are TGTGCCAGCAGCGCCCCCCGGGACACCTATAGCACAGATACGCAGTATTTT.

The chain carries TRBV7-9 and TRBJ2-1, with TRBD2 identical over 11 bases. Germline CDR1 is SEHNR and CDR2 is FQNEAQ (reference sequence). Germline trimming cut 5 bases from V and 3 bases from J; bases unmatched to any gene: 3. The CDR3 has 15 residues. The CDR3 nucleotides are TGTGCCAGCAGCCCCCTAGCGGGGGGCTACAATGAGCAGTTCTTC. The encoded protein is CASSPLAGGYNEQFF.

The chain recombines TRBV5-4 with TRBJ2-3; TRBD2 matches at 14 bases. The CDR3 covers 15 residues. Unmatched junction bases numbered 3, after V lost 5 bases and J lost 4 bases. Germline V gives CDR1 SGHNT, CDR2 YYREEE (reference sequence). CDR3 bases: TGTGCCAGCAGGGGGGGACTAGCGGGAGCAGATACGCAGTATTTT. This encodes CASRGGLAGADTQYF.

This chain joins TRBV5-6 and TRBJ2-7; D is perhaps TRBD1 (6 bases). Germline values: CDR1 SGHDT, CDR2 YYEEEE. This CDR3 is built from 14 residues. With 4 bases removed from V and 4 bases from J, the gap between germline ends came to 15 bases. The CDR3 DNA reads TGTGCCAGCAGCACCCCTCGGACAGATTACGAGCAGTACTTC. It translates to CASSTPRTDYEQYF.

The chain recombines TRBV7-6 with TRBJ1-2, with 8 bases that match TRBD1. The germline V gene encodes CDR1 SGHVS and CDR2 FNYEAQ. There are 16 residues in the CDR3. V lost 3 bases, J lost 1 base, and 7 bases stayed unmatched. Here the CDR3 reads CASSLGGQGNNYGYTF. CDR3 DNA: TGTGCCAGCAGCTTGGGCGGACAGGGAAATAACTATGGCTACACCTTC.

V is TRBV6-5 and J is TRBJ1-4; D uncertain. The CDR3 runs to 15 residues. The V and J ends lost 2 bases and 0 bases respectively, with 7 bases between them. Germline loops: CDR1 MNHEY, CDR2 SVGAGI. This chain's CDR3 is CASSYASATNEKLFF. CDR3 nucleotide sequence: TGTGCCAGCAGTTACGCTTCAGCAACTAATGAAAAACTGTTTTTT.

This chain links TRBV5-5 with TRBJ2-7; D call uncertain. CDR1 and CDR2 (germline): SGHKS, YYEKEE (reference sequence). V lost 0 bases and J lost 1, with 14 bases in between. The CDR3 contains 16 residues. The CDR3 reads CASSLDSASRSYEQYF. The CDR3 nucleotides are TGTGCCAGCAGCTTGGATTCGGCTAGTAGGTCCTACGAGCAGTACTTC.

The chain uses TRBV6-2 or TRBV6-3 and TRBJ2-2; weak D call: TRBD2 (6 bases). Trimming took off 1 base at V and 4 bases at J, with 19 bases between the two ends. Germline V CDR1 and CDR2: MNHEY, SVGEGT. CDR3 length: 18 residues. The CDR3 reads CASSYFPPSAGSTGELFF. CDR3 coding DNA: TGTGCCAGCAGTTACTTCCCCCCATCCGCGGGGTCCACCGGGGAGCTGTTTTTT.

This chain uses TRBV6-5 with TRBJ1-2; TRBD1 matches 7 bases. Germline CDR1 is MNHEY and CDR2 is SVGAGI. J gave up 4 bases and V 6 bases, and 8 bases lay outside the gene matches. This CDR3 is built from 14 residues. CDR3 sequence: CASRMAGQSYGYTF. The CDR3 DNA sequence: TGTGCCAGCAGGATGGCGGGACAGAGCTATGGCTACACCTTC.